The T cell receptor beta chain under discussion was sequenced for a study of shared clonotypes between healthy human individuals. Findings and caveats of the study: Apart from blood, nothing was sampled; tissue repertoires likely differ. Sequencing of the sorted subsets was shown by rarefaction to be incomplete despite large depth.

Trimming pared 6 bases from V and 6 bases from J, leaving 10 bases between. This CDR3 has 12 amino acids. Germline V gene lookup returns CDR1 SGDLS and CDR2 YYNGEE. Each of the donors was a healthy adult who was HIV-negative and had not had a recent acute infection or vaccination. A remark on this clone: What it binds is not known.

The method was immunoSEQ multiplex PCR; TCRdb's version includes in-frame clones alone and lacks a portion of them. The sample holds 2 million to 2.5 million clones, around 92% seen once. This sequence originates from a man aged 18-30 years in good health. Some clones in this sample may be carry-over from other donors' samples. This sequence joins TRBV9 and TRBJ1-3; D gene unclear. Sequenced sample: naive CD4+ T cells from PBMCs. Sample subset: CD45RA+ positively selected. The CDR3 region is CASTGVENTIYF. The CDR3 DNA sequence: TGTGCCAGCACAGGTGTAGAAAACACCATATATTTT.